What follows are 10 T cell receptor beta chains derived from one specimen sequenced in a study of blood T cell repertoires in COVID-19 (dated by TCRdb to the early 2020s). The library was prepared using the immunoSEQ multiplex PCR assay. TCRdb obtained this table from immuneACCESS and retained in-frame rearrangements with V and J assigned. These tables miss some clones; where compared with another copy, unresolved V genes account for less than half of the shortfall, and the remainder is unexplained. The sample has around 200,000 clones on record, approximately 85% of them singletons. The ten largest clones represent around 10% of the sample. What was sequenced was peripheral blood. The receptor source for this set is a woman aged 80 or older with acute or convalescent COVID-19.

The CDR3 nucleotides are TGTGCCAGCAGCTTAGACAGCGGGGATCAGCCCCAGCATTTT. Translating gives CASSLDSGDQPQHF. This chain joins TRBV5-5 and TRBJ1-5; D is perhaps TRBD1 (5 bases). Germline V gives CDR1 SGHKS, CDR2 YYEKEE (reference sequence). Trimming took off 2 bases at V and 5 bases at J, with 11 bases between the two ends. This CDR3 contains 14 residues. The variable domain in full, with the rest retrieved from reference TRBV5-5 and TRBJ1-5, is DAGVTQSPTHLIKTRGQQVTLRCSPISGHKSVSWYQQVLGQGPQFIFQYYEKEERGRGNFPDRFSARQFPNYSSELNVNALLLGDSALYLCASSLDSGDQPQHFGDGTRLSIL.

This sequence joins TRBV7-2 and TRBJ1-1; D call uncertain. Germline V CDR1 and CDR2: SGHTA, FQGNSA. The V and J ends lost 4 bases and 3 bases respectively, with 15 bases between them. CDR3 length equals 15 residues. The CDR3 DNA reads as TGTGCCAGCAGCTCCCTTATACGACGGGACACTGAAGCTTTCTTT. It specifies CASSSLIRRDTEAFF. Together with reference TRBV7-2 and TRBJ1-1, the CDR3 gives the full variable domain: GAGVSQSPSNKVTEKGKDVELRCDPISGHTALYWYRQSLGQGLEFLIYFQGNSAPDKSGLPSDRFSAERTGGSVSTLTIQRTQQEDSAVYLCASSSLIRRDTEAFFGQGTRLTVV.

J is TRBJ2-7 and V is TRBV7-7; 14 bases fit TRBD2. The CDR3 runs to 16 residues. The V and J ends lost 5 bases and 2 bases, in that order; junction bases with no gene match: 5. Germline V lookup: CDR1 SSHAT, CDR2 FNYEAQ (reference sequence). The chain's CDR3 is CASSRSTSGRAYEQYF. In DNA, the CDR3 is TGTGCCAGCAGCCGTTCGACTAGCGGGAGGGCCTACGAGCAGTACTTC.

This clone appeared once. The V and J genes are TRBV3-1 (or the pseudogene TRBV3-2) and TRBJ2-7; a possible D gene is TRBD1 (6 bases). The CDR3 runs to 14 residues. V lost 4 bases to trimming and J lost 0 bases, with 10 bases between them. CDR1 LGHDT and CDR2 YNNKEL come from the germline V gene (reference sequence). For the CDR3, the DNA is TGTGCCAGCAGCCGCGAAGGGGGCTCCTACGAGCAGTACTTC. This codes for CASSREGGSYEQYF.

The V and J genes are TRBV3-1 (or the pseudogene TRBV3-2) and TRBJ2-7, with 10 bases that match TRBD1. Germline trimming cut 1 base from V and 0 bases from J; bases unmatched to any gene: 9. Germline CDR1 LGHDT, CDR2 YNNKEL (reference sequence). The CDR3 runs 18 residues. Here the CDR3 reads CASSQGLPGQGPSYEQYF. The CDR3, as DNA: TGTGCCAGCAGCCAAGGGCTACCGGGACAGGGGCCCTCCTACGAGCAGTACTTC.

This chain links TRBV6-6 with TRBJ2-2; 8 bases map to TRBD1. Germline CDR1 and CDR2: MNHNY and SVGAGI (reference sequence). V trimming: 7 bases; J trimming: 0 bases; junction bases outside the gene matches: 4. The CDR3 has 15 amino acids. CDR3 residues: CASNIQGANTGELFF. As DNA, the CDR3 is TGTGCCAGCAATATACAGGGGGCGAACACCGGGGAGCTGTTTTTT.

The chain carries TRBV25-1 and TRBJ2-3; 7 bases agree with TRBD1. V gave up 7 bases and J gave up 9 bases; unmatched junction bases: 10. The CDR3 runs 13 residues. Germline CDR1 and CDR2: MGHDK and SYGVNS. CDR3 sequence: CASKSTGAGTQYF. Written as DNA, the CDR3 is TGTGCCAGCAAAAGTACAGGGGCAGGCACGCAGTATTTT.

The genes are TRBV27 and TRBJ1-2, with D possibly TRBD1 on 6 matching bases. V dropped 6 bases and J dropped 3 bases, with 17 bases sitting between them. There are 15 residues in the CDR3. Per germline, CDR1 MNHEY and CDR2 SMNVEV (reference sequence). The CDR3: CASSPRGGAYYGYTF. In DNA form, the CDR3 reads TGTGCCAGCAGCCCTCGGGGGGGGGCCTACTATGGCTACACCTTC.

The chain employs TRBV7-9 and TRBJ2-3, with D uncertain. Germline V gene lookup returns CDR1 SEHNR and CDR2 FQNEAQ (reference sequence). The CDR3 extends over 12 amino acids. Trimming stripped 1 base from V and 6 bases from J, with 5 bases between. The CDR3 bases are TGTGCCAGCAGCTTAGATCCGGATACGCAGTATTTT. Translated: CASSLDPDTQYF.

The chain carries TRBV19 and TRBJ1-3; 8 nucleotides align to TRBD1. CDR1 and CDR2 (germline): LNHDA, SQIVND (reference sequence). The V segment lost 6 bases and the J segment 2 bases; nucleotides outside the gene matches: 3. This CDR3 contains 14 residues. The CDR3 DNA is TGTGCCAGTAGCCCGACAGGGGCTGGAAACACCATATATTTT. Translated, it gives CASSPTGAGNTIYF.